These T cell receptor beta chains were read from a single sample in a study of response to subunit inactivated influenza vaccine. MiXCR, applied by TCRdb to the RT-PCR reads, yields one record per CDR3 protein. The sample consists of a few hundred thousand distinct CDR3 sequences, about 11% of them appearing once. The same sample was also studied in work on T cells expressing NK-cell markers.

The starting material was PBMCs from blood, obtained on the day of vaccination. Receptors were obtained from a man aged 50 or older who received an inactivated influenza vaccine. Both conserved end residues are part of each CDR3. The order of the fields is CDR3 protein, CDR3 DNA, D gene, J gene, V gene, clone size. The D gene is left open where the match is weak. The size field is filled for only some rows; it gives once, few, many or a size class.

cdr3_aa: CATSDPNRGGTDTQYF
cdr3_nt: TGTGCCACCAGTGATCCAAACCGGGGGGGCACAGATACGCAGTATTTT
d_call: TRBD2
j_call: TRBJ2-3
v_call: TRBV24-1
clone_size: NA

cdr3_aa: CMGGREAWETQYF
cdr3_nt: TGCATGGGGGGGCGGGAGGCCTGGGAGACCCAGTACTTC
d_call: TRBD2
j_call: TRBJ2-5
v_call: TRBV20-1
clone_size: NA

cdr3_aa: CASSSPGTNYEQYF
cdr3_nt: TGTGCCAGCAGCTCCCCCGGGACGAACTACGAGCAGTACTTC
d_call: NA
j_call: TRBJ2-7
v_call: TRBV7-2
clone_size: few

cdr3_aa: CASRYSTGELFF
cdr3_nt: TGTGCCAGCAGATATAGCACCGGGGAGCTGTTTTTT
d_call: NA
j_call: TRBJ2-2
v_call: TRBV6-5
clone_size: NA

cdr3_aa: CASSLMASTGTDTQYF
cdr3_nt: TGCGCCAGCAGCTTGATGGCTAGCACTGGCACAGATACGCAGTATTTT
d_call: NA
j_call: TRBJ2-3
v_call: TRBV5-1
clone_size: NA

cdr3_aa: CASSQGRGISYEQYF
cdr3_nt: TGCGCCAGCAGCCAAGGCAGGGGGATTTCCTACGAGCAGTACTTC
d_call: TRBD1
j_call: TRBJ2-7
v_call: TRBV4-3
clone_size: NA

cdr3_aa: CSAIDPGGKTQYF
cdr3_nt: TGCAGTGCTATTGATCCGGGGGGGAAGACCCAGTACTTC
d_call: TRBD2
j_call: TRBJ2-5
v_call: TRBV20-1
clone_size: many

cdr3_aa: CASSLGWRNSYNEQFF
cdr3_nt: TGTGCCAGCAGCTTAGGATGGCGGAACTCCTACAATGAGCAGTTCTTC
d_call: NA
j_call: TRBJ2-1
v_call: TRBV11-2
clone_size: NA

cdr3_aa: CASSDQRVWGNTIYF
cdr3_nt: TGTGCCAGCAGTGATCAGCGGGTTTGGGGAAACACCATATATTTT
d_call: NA
j_call: TRBJ1-3
v_call: TRBV2
clone_size: few

cdr3_aa: CASSFRGSEEPQHF
cdr3_nt: TGTGCCAGCAGCTTTCGCGGGTCCGAGGAGCCCCAGCATTTT
d_call: NA
j_call: TRBJ1-5
v_call: TRBV7-9
clone_size: few

cdr3_aa: CASSPQGGPLTGELFF
cdr3_nt: TGTGCCAGCAGCCCCCAGGGAGGCCCACTCACCGGGGAGCTGTTTTTT
d_call: NA
j_call: TRBJ2-2
v_call: TRBV7-2
clone_size: NA

cdr3_aa: CASSLTQHNEQFF
cdr3_nt: TGTGCCAGCAGCTTAACCCAGCACAATGAGCAGTTCTTC
d_call: NA
j_call: TRBJ2-1
v_call: TRBV7-8
clone_size: NA

cdr3_aa: CASSLAGGLDTQYF
cdr3_nt: TGTGCCAGCAGCCTAGCGGGGGGGCTAGATACGCAGTATTTT
d_call: TRBD2
j_call: TRBJ2-3
v_call: TRBV7-2
clone_size: many

cdr3_aa: CSVGTETQYF
cdr3_nt: TGCAGCGTGGGCACAGAGACCCAGTACTTC
d_call: NA
j_call: TRBJ2-5
v_call: TRBV29-1
clone_size: many

cdr3_aa: CASSGVDRGHEQFF
cdr3_nt: TGTGCCAGCAGCGGGGTGGACAGGGGCCATGAGCAGTTCTTC
d_call: TRBD1
j_call: TRBJ2-1
v_call: TRBV5-6
clone_size: few

cdr3_aa: CASSLVGRGSTGELFF
cdr3_nt: TGTGCCAGCAGCTTAGTGGGCAGGGGCTCCACCGGGGAGCTGTTTTTT
d_call: NA
j_call: TRBJ2-2
v_call: TRBV7-2
clone_size: NA

cdr3_aa: CASTVLANYGYTF
cdr3_nt: TGTGCCAGCACTGTCCTAGCTAACTATGGCTACACCTTC
d_call: NA
j_call: TRBJ1-2
v_call: TRBV28
clone_size: NA

cdr3_aa: CAIGPGGREKLFF
cdr3_nt: TGTGCCATCGGCCCCGGGGGTCGGGAAAAACTGTTTTTT
d_call: NA
j_call: TRBJ1-4
v_call: TRBV10-3
clone_size: many

cdr3_aa: CATSGGTGQGLYEQYF
cdr3_nt: TGTGCCACCAGTGGGGGAACCGGACAGGGTCTCTACGAGCAGTACTTC
d_call: TRBD1
j_call: TRBJ2-7
v_call: TRBV24-1
clone_size: few

cdr3_aa: CASSFGREGETQYF
cdr3_nt: TGCGCCAGCAGCTTTGGCAGGGAAGGAGAGACCCAGTACTTC
d_call: NA
j_call: TRBJ2-5
v_call: TRBV5-1
clone_size: many

cdr3_aa: CASSWMTSGSWTQYF
cdr3_nt: TGTGCCAGCAGCTGGATGACTAGCGGGAGCTGGACGCAGTATTTT
d_call: TRBD2
j_call: TRBJ2-3
v_call: TRBV5-5
clone_size: NA

cdr3_aa: CSARDIDAGETQYF
cdr3_nt: TGCAGTGCTAGAGACATCGACGCGGGGGAGACCCAGTACTTC
d_call: NA
j_call: TRBJ2-5
v_call: TRBV20-1
clone_size: many

cdr3_aa: CASSFIGSNEKLFF
cdr3_nt: TGTGCCAGCAGCTTCATCGGGTCTAATGAAAAACTGTTTTTT
d_call: NA
j_call: TRBJ1-4
v_call: TRBV7-9
clone_size: few

cdr3_aa: CASSQGQISYNEQFF
cdr3_nt: TGTGCCAGCAGCCAAGGACAGATCTCCTACAATGAGCAGTTCTTC
d_call: NA
j_call: TRBJ2-1
v_call: TRBV3-1
clone_size: NA

cdr3_aa: CASSQGSGRAYEQYF
cdr3_nt: TGTGCCAGCAGCCAGGGTAGCGGGAGGGCCTACGAGCAGTACTTC
d_call: TRBD2
j_call: TRBJ2-7
v_call: TRBV4-2
clone_size: NA

cdr3_aa: CASSLVLASGETQYF
cdr3_nt: TGTGCCAGCAGCTTAGTACTAGCATCGGGGGAGACCCAGTACTTC
d_call: NA
j_call: TRBJ2-5
v_call: TRBV7-2
clone_size: few

cdr3_aa: CASSLIDEQFF
cdr3_nt: TGTGCCAGCAGCTTGATAGATGAGCAGTTCTTC
d_call: NA
j_call: TRBJ2-1
v_call: TRBV7-9
clone_size: many